The next 26 T cell receptor beta chains were all read from a single sample in a study of blood T cell repertoires in COVID-19. The table came from immunoSEQ multiplex PCR; TCRdb's copy has only in-frame clones and leaves some out. The repertoire holds about 48,000 clones, with over 75% as singletons. Sequenced input: peripheral blood. Receptor source: a man aged 65 to 79 with acute or convalescent COVID-19.

This chain connects TRBV7-2 to TRBJ1-1, with D unclear. The CDR3 sequence is 13 residues long. V dropped 4 bases and J dropped 0 bases, with 6 bases sitting between them. In germline, CDR1 is SGHTA, CDR2 FQGNSA. The CDR3, as DNA: TGTGCCAGCAGCTCCCAGATGAACACTGAAGCTTTCTTT. Translated, it gives CASSSQMNTEAFF.

The V call is TRBV4-1, the J call TRBJ2-7; possibly TRBD2 for D (5 bases). Trimming cost V 1 base and J 0 bases, with 19 bases left between them. CDR3 length equals 18 residues. Germline V gives CDR1 MGHRA, CDR2 YSYEKL. Written as DNA, the CDR3 is TGCGCCAGCAGCCAAGGCCGAGTCTTGGGAGCTGCCTCCTACGAGCAGTACTTC. The encoded protein is CASSQGRVLGAASYEQYF.

The chain couples TRBV2 to TRBJ1-1, with D perhaps TRBD1 (6 bases). With 7 bases removed from V and 5 bases from J, the gap between germline ends came to 14 bases. In germline, CDR1 is SNHLY, CDR2 FYNNEI. CDR3 length: 13 residues. The CDR3 is CASNLNRETEAFF. For the CDR3, the DNA is TGTGCCAGCAATTTGAACAGGGAGACTGAAGCTTTCTTT.

For the CDR3, the DNA is TGTGCCAGCAGTTCCCAGGGCTACGAGCAGTACTTC. This encodes CASSSQGYEQYF. The chain recombines TRBV27 with TRBJ2-7, with TRBD1 as a possible D gene (5 bases). Germline-derived CDR1 and CDR2 are MNHEY and SMNVEV (reference sequence). CDR3 length: 12 residues. Between the trimmed V and J ends, which lost 4 bases and 3 bases, there was a span of 7 bases.

V usage is TRBV15 and J usage is TRBJ1-5; a possible D gene is TRBD1 (5 bases). This CDR3 comprises 19 residues. V was clipped by 0 bases and J by 3 bases, with 21 bases between them. CDR1 and CDR2 from the germline V gene are LNHNV and YYDKDF (reference sequence). The CDR3 sequence is CATSRDLLTGLYTNQPQHF. In nucleotides, the CDR3 is TGTGCCACCAGCAGAGATCTTTTGACGGGACTCTATACCAATCAGCCCCAGCATTTT.

The chain employs TRBV7-6 and TRBJ1-6, with TRBD1 identical over 11 bases. Germline assignment: CDR1 SGHVS and CDR2 FNYEAQ. J lost 7 bases, V lost 3 bases, and 2 bases had no gene match. CDR3 length equals 15 residues. The chain's CDR3 is CASSLDRGQNSPLHF. The DNA of the CDR3 is TGTGCCAGCAGCTTGGACAGGGGGCAAAATTCACCCCTCCACTTT.

The genes are TRBV4-2 and TRBJ2-7, with 8 bases fitting TRBD1. The J segment lost 2 bases and the V segment lost 1 base, leaving 4 bases of the junction unmatched. This CDR3 region has 15 residues. CDR1 LGHNA and CDR2 YNFKEQ come from the germline V gene. For the CDR3, the DNA is TGTGCCAGCAGCCAAGTTTTGGACAGGGCCTACGAGCAGTACTTC. Protein: CASSQVLDRAYEQYF.

This clone was counted once. This chain links TRBV3-1 (or the pseudogene TRBV3-2) with TRBJ1-2; possibly TRBD1 for D (5 bases). V shed 5 bases and J shed 2 bases, with 12 bases lying between them. The CDR3 contains 14 residues. CDR1 and CDR2 (germline): LGHDT, YNNKEL (reference sequence). Here the CDR3 DNA reads TGTGCCAGCAGCGGCCAGCAGGGCAACTATGGCTACACCTTC. This sequence encodes CASSGQQGNYGYTF.

The gene calls are TRBV6-6 and TRBJ2-3, with 11 bases that match TRBD1. The germline gives CDR1 MNHNY, CDR2 SVGAGI (reference sequence). The CDR3 totals 15 residues. V shed 0 bases and J 5 bases; nucleotides not matched to a gene: 1. The CDR3 reads CASSYSGQGEDTQYF. CDR3 sequence (DNA): TGTGCCAGCAGTTACTCGGGACAGGGGGAAGATACGCAGTATTTT.

This clone was recorded only once. The chain uses TRBV2 and TRBJ2-7; D might be TRBD1 (6 bases). The CDR3 totals 12 residues. Germline values: CDR1 SNHLY, CDR2 FYNNEI. Trimming stripped 7 bases from V and 3 bases from J, with 10 bases between. In DNA form, the CDR3 reads TGTGCCAGCATGGACAGTAGCTACGAGCAGTACTTC. Translated, it gives CASMDSSYEQYF.

This clone appeared a single time. This chain connects TRBV19 to TRBJ1-1, with 8 bases matching TRBD1. Germline assignment: CDR1 LNHDA and CDR2 SQIVND (reference sequence). V trimming: 7 bases; J trimming: 1 base; junction bases outside the gene matches: 8. The CDR3 runs 15 residues. CDR3 sequence: CASTQGQGGNTEAFF. CDR3 sequence (DNA): TGTGCCAGTACCCAAGGACAGGGAGGGAACACTGAAGCTTTCTTT.

The rearrangement links TRBV23-1 to TRBJ1-6; D is perhaps TRBD1 (5 bases). TRBV23-1 counts as an open reading frame of uncertain function. The CDR3 runs 14 residues. Trimming removed 3 bases from V and 8 bases from J, with 11 bases in between. CDR3 amino acids: CASSQKGSDSPLHF. The CDR3 nucleotides are TGCGCCAGCAGTCAGAAGGGGTCAGATTCACCCCTCCACTTT.

The chain links TRBV7-2 to TRBJ2-5, with D possibly matching TRBD2 (6 bases). The CDR3 is made up of 14 amino acids. In germline, CDR1 is SGHTA, CDR2 FQGNSA. V was clipped by 5 bases and J by 2 bases, with 12 bases between them. The CDR3, as DNA: TGTGCCAGCAGCCAGCGGGCGGATCAAGAGACCCAGTACTTC. Protein sequence: CASSQRADQETQYF. Based on the CDR3 plus reference TRBV7-2 and TRBJ2-5, the full variable domain is GAGVSQSPSNKVTEKGKDVELRCDPISGHTALYWYRQSLGQGLEFLIYFQGNSAPDKSGLPSDRFSAERTGGSVSTLTIQRTQQEDSAVYLCASSQRADQETQYFGPGTRLLVL.

This rearrangement joins TRBV2 to TRBJ1-4, with 7 bases that match TRBD1. In germline, CDR1 is SNHLY, CDR2 FYNNEI. CDR3 length: 14 amino acids. Trimming took 5 bases from V and 5 from J; bases not matched to a gene: 5. This CDR3 reads CASSHRGQNEKLFF. CDR3 nucleotides: TGTGCCAGCAGTCATAGGGGGCAAAATGAAAAACTGTTTTTT.

This chain uses TRBV9 with TRBJ2-3; tentative D call: TRBD2 (6 bases). The CDR3 totals 16 residues. V lost 0 bases to trimming and J lost 0 bases, with 11 bases between them. Germline V gene sequence: CDR1 SGDLS, CDR2 YYNGEE. CDR3 nucleotides: TGTGCCAGCAGCGTAGGATCCGGGGGTAGCACAGATACGCAGTATTTT. Protein sequence: CASSVGSGGSTDTQYF.

The chain combines TRBV6-5 with TRBJ2-6, with a weak D call TRBD1 (5 bases). The CDR3 is made up of 15 amino acids. CDR1 is MNHEY and CDR2 is SVGAGI in the germline V gene. The V gene lost 1 base and the J gene lost 4 bases, with 8 bases spanning the gap. CDR3 DNA sequence: TGTGCCAGCAGTTACTTCAGGGCAGGGGCCAACGTCCTGACTTTC. This gives the protein CASSYFRAGANVLTF.

This clone occurred once. The chain is built from TRBV5-1 and TRBJ2-3; 7 nucleotides line up with TRBD2. The germline gives CDR1 SGHRS, CDR2 YFSETQ. The CDR3 sequence is 15 residues long. Trimming at V came to 4 bases and at J to 4 bases, leaving 9 bases not matched to a gene. The CDR3 spells CASSVGPAGADTQYF. For the CDR3, the DNA is TGCGCCAGCAGCGTGGGGCCTGCGGGGGCAGATACGCAGTATTTT.

The chain combines TRBV12-5 with TRBJ2-3, with 7 bases identical to TRBD1. The junction had 7 bases not matched to a gene; V was cut back by 7 bases and J by 3 bases. The germline V gene encodes CDR1 LGHNT and CDR2 FRNRAP. The CDR3 has 14 residues. In nucleotides, the CDR3 is TGTGCTAGTGCCCTGACAGGGCTGACAGATACGCAGTATTTT. Translation: CASALTGLTDTQYF.

The chain links TRBV7-9 to TRBJ2-7, with D possibly matching TRBD1 (5 bases). The V gene's germline CDR1 is SEHNR and CDR2 FQNEAQ (reference sequence). Trimming left V 6 bases short and J 1 base short, with 19 bases between. CDR3 size: 16 residues. The CDR3, as DNA: TGTGCCAGCAGGCCCCCCTACAGGTTCGGGTCCTACGAGCAGTACTTC. Its protein is CASRPPYRFGSYEQYF.

This chain connects TRBV10-3 to TRBJ1-1, with 9 positions matching TRBD1. CDR1 and CDR2 from the germline V gene are ENHRY and SYGVKD. Trimming removed 6 bases from V and 5 bases from J; junction bases left unmatched: 4. The CDR3 length is 13 residues. The CDR3 DNA follows: TGTGCCATCAGGGGACAGGGAGGGACTGAAGCTTTCTTT. It yields the protein CAIRGQGGTEAFF.

V gene TRBV6-5 combines with J gene TRBJ1-2, with 10 bases identical to TRBD1. Trimming at V came to 0 bases and at J to 8 bases, leaving 9 bases not matched to a gene. The CDR3 runs 16 residues. CDR1 and CDR2 (germline): MNHEY, SVGAGI. CDR3 nucleotides: TGTGCCAGCAGTTACTCGATTGGGACAGGGGTTGGCGGCTACACCTTC. Its protein product is CASSYSIGTGVGGYTF.

The CDR3 here is CSVEDPGTEAFF. The CDR3 DNA follows: TGCAGCGTTGAAGACCCCGGCACTGAAGCTTTCTTT. The V call is TRBV29-1, the J call TRBJ1-1; no clear D. Trimming took 0 bases from V and 4 from J, leaving 6 bases between them. The germline CDR1 and CDR2 sequences are SQVTM and ANQGSEA. This CDR3 region has 12 residues.

The CDR3 reads CASRQVGSMNTEAFF. The DNA of the CDR3 is TGTGCCAGCAGACAGGTTGGCTCCATGAACACTGAAGCTTTCTTT. This chain connects TRBV5-4 to TRBJ1-1; maybe TRBD1 (5 bases). From germline, CDR1 is SGHNT and CDR2 YYREEE (reference sequence). Trimming took off 5 bases at V and 0 bases at J, with 14 bases between the two ends. The CDR3 runs 15 residues.

The rearrangement uses TRBV24-1 and TRBJ1-5; tentative D call: TRBD1 (5 bases). The germline gives CDR1 KGHDR, CDR2 SFDVKD. The ends were cut back, 7 bases at V and 5 bases at J, with 8 bases in the middle. The CDR3 is made up of 12 amino acids. CDR3 protein: CATSKGHQPQHF. CDR3 nucleotide sequence: TGTGCCACCAGCAAGGGGCATCAGCCCCAGCATTTT.

This chain uses TRBV12-5 with TRBJ1-1, with TRBD1 as a possible D gene (6 bases). V was pared by 6 bases and J by 3 bases, with 14 bases between. The CDR3 contains 14 residues. Per germline, CDR1 LGHNT and CDR2 FRNRAP. CDR3 sequence: CASGREGGHTEAFF. CDR3 DNA: TGTGCTAGTGGCCGCGAGGGGGGGCACACTGAAGCTTTCTTT.

The table lists this clone with a count of one. The chain couples TRBV4-3 to TRBJ2-1; 14 bases are a match to TRBD2. This CDR3 has 16 residues. Germline V CDR1 and CDR2: LGHNA, YSLEER. With 0 bases clipped from V and 7 bases from J, the junction kept 2 bases outside the gene matches. CDR3: CASSQDRLAGGNEQFF. CDR3 nucleotide sequence: TGCGCCAGCAGCCAAGATAGACTAGCGGGGGGGAATGAGCAGTTCTTC.